One sample yielded the 9 T cell receptor beta chains listed below, sequenced in a study of blood T cell repertoires in COVID-19 (dated by TCRdb to the early 2020s). To prepare the library, the immunoSEQ multiplex PCR assay was applied. TCRdb provides this immuneACCESS table in a form limited to in-frame rearrangements. Some clones are lacking; in checked studies, under half of them reflect an unresolved V gene, and why the rest are absent is not known. The sample yields about 230,000 clones; 70% to 85% were counted once. Approximately 1.5% of the sample is in the top ten clones. The sample comprised peripheral blood. Source of these receptors: a woman between 40 and 50 years old who had recovered from COVID-19.

The chain couples TRBV6-2 or TRBV6-3 to TRBJ1-2; a possible D gene is TRBD1 (6 bases). This CDR3 has 12 amino acids. In germline, CDR1 is MNHEY, CDR2 SVGEGT. Trimming left V 5 bases short and J 3 bases short, with 7 bases between. CDR3 in amino acids: CASSEGDYGYTF. The CDR3 DNA reads TGTGCCAGCAGTGAGGGGGACTATGGCTACACCTTC.

This clone was counted only a few times. V gene TRBV7-2 combines with J gene TRBJ1-6; TRBD1 aligns across 11 bases. After removal of 5 bases from V and 2 bases from J, the junction contained 2 bases not matched to a gene. Germline CDR1 SGHTA, CDR2 FQGNSA. This CDR3 is built from 16 residues. CDR3: CASSGQGAAYNSPLHF. Here the CDR3 DNA reads TGTGCCAGCAGCGGACAGGGGGCCGCCTATAATTCACCCCTCCACTTT.

This clone has just a few counts. The chain joins TRBV6-2 or TRBV6-3 to TRBJ2-1; TRBD1 matches 7 bases. The CDR3 runs 16 residues. CDR1 is MNHEY and CDR2 is SVGEGT in the germline V gene. Trimming cost V 2 bases and J 7 bases; bases outside gene matches: 11. CDR3 in DNA: TGTGCCAGCAGTTACGACCTTAGTAGGGGGCGGAATGAGCAGTTCTTC. Its translation: CASSYDLSRGRNEQFF.

The CDR3 DNA is TGTGCCAGTAGTCTCCGGACTAGAGAGGATACGCAGTATTTT. Translating gives CASSLRTREDTQYF. V and J are TRBV19 and TRBJ2-3, with TRBD2 identical over 7 bases. CDR1 LNHDA and CDR2 SQIVND come from the germline V gene (reference sequence). CDR3 length: 14 residues. Trimming took 5 bases from V and 6 from J; bases not matched to a gene: 8.

The chain employs TRBV7-2 and TRBJ1-6; D not resolved. The germline CDR1 and CDR2 sequences are SGHTA and FQGNSA. V gave up 1 base and J gave up 10 bases, with 14 bases separating them. The CDR3 length is 15 residues. CDR3 coding DNA: TGTGCCAGCAGCTTAGATCTCAGGTCCGGATCACCCCTCCACTTT. This encodes CASSLDLRSGSPLHF.

V and J are TRBV11-2 and TRBJ1-1; 7 bases align to TRBD1. This CDR3 is 15 amino acids long. V lost 6 bases and J lost 0; bases outside the gene matches: 7. The germline V gene has CDR1 SGHAT and CDR2 FQNNGV. The CDR3 loop reads CASRLVQGLNTEAFF. As DNA, the CDR3 is TGTGCCAGCAGGCTTGTACAGGGGTTGAACACTGAAGCTTTCTTT. Full variable domain (remainder filled in from reference TRBV11-2 and TRBJ1-1): EAGVAQSPRYKIIEKRQSVAFWCNPISGHATLYWYQQILGQGPKLLIQFQNNGVVDDSQLPKDRFSAERLKGVDSTLKIQPAKLEDSAVYLCASRLVQGLNTEAFFGQGTRLTVV.

This clone came up once. V usage is TRBV3-1 (or the pseudogene TRBV3-2) and J usage is TRBJ1-1; D unclear. Trimming pared 4 bases from V and 8 bases from J, leaving 14 bases between. Looked up from germline, CDR1 is LGHDT and CDR2 is YNNKEL (reference sequence). This CDR3 contains 13 residues. CDR3 residues: CASSLLLASEAFF. The CDR3 DNA reads as TGTGCCAGCAGCCTCTTACTCGCCTCAGAAGCTTTCTTT.

The chain carries TRBV10-2 and TRBJ1-5, with TRBD1 identical over 7 bases. The CDR3 has 16 amino acids. Germline V gives CDR1 WSHSY, CDR2 SAAADI. The V gene end was trimmed by 6 bases and the J gene end by 0 bases; junction bases not matched to a gene: 8. In DNA, the CDR3 is TGCGCCAGCAGGGACCACAGGGGAGATAGCAATCAGCCCCAGCATTTT. Protein product: CASRDHRGDSNQPQHF.

The chain carries TRBV6-5 and TRBJ1-6; D call uncertain. The germline gives CDR1 MNHEY, CDR2 SVGAGI. CDR3 length equals 13 residues. V was trimmed by 7 bases and J by 7 bases, leaving 11 bases between them. CDR3 coding DNA: TGTGCCAGCACAGGACTGAGAAATTCACCCCTCCACTTT. It translates to CASTGLRNSPLHF.